Reported below is one TCR beta chain. What it recognizes is unknown. This sample stems from a study of cytomegalovirus exposure and HLA in healthy donors. Study at large: A later analysis reported the 95 to 150 validation repertoires used the same platform as the approximately 670 first-cohort repertoires.

The repertoire was sequenced with immunoSEQ multiplex PCR; TCRdb's copy has only in-frame clones and lacks some. The sample has about 130,000 clones, 89% seen once. The CDR3 is 15 amino acids. V lost 4 bases to trimming and J lost 4 bases; unmatched junction nucleotides: 9. In germline, CDR1 is SEHNR, CDR2 FQNEAQ (reference sequence). Findings and caveats of the study: First-cohort TCR clusters tended to co-occur in the 130 or so validation repertoires, a later analysis found. TCR beta chains numbering some 150 were designated cytomegalovirus-associated. A few chains linked to CMV were shown in vitro to be specific for CMV antigens.

The sequenced material came from PBMCs. The source is a man in his thirties or forties in good health and CMV-seronegative. The chain recombines TRBV7-9 with TRBJ1-1, with 7 positions matching TRBD1. In nucleotides, the CDR3 is TGTGCCAGCAGCTCGTACACAGGGGATCGCACTGAAGCTTTCTTT. This sequence encodes CASSSYTGDRTEAFF. Combining the CDR3 with reference TRBV7-9 and TRBJ1-1 gives the whole variable domain DTGVSQNPRHKITKRGQNVTFRCDPISEHNRLYWYRQTLGQGPEFLTYFQNEAQLEKSRLLSDRFSAERPKGSFSTLEIQRTEQGDSAMYLCASSSYTGDRTEAFFGQGTRLTVV.